This T cell receptor (beta chain) was sequenced for a study of T cells in Graves' hyperthyroidism and ophthalmopathy. Study details: Blood was drawn when the patient was first diagnosed and still untreated.

Overall study findings and caveats: Clonotypes that were expanded in thyroid above 0.001 mostly appeared in blood too.

Subjects aged 18 to 65 presented with newly diagnosed hyperthyroidism of less than 2 months' duration. To note about this clonotype: Antigen: not known.

There were TCR beta CDR3 regions amplified from RNA transcripts. HTBI primers were employed in a first-round RT-PCR of the TCR CDR3. In TCRdb, the multiplex PCR reads were re-called with MiXCR into one record per CDR3 protein. The sample holds about 210,000 distinct CDR3 sequences, approximately 17% seen once. Germline V gives CDR1 MGHRA, CDR2 YSYEKL. The V segment lost 0 bases and the J segment 4 bases; nucleotides outside the gene matches: 8. This CDR3 comprises 18 residues. This TCR came from a man over 45 with Graves' hyperthyroidism. The chain recombines TRBV4-1 with TRBJ2-2; 10 nucleotides match TRBD2. Sequenced input: blood. The CDR3 DNA reads as TGCGCCAGCAGCCAAGAACAAGCGGGAGGGCCCGGCACCGGGGAGCTGTTTTTT. Amino acid sequence: CASSQEQAGGPGTGELFF.